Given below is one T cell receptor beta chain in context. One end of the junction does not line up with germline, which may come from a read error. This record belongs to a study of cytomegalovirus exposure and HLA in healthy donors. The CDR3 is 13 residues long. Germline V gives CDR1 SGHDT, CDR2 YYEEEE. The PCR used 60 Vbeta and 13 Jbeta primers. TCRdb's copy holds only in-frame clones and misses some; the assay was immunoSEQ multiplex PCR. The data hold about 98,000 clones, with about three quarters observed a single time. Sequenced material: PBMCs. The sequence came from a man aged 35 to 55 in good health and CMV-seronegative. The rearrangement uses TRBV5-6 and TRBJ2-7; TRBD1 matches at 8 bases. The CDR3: CASSRQGRYEQCF. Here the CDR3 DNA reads TGTGCCAGCAGCAGACAGGGGCGCTACGAGCAGTGCTTC.